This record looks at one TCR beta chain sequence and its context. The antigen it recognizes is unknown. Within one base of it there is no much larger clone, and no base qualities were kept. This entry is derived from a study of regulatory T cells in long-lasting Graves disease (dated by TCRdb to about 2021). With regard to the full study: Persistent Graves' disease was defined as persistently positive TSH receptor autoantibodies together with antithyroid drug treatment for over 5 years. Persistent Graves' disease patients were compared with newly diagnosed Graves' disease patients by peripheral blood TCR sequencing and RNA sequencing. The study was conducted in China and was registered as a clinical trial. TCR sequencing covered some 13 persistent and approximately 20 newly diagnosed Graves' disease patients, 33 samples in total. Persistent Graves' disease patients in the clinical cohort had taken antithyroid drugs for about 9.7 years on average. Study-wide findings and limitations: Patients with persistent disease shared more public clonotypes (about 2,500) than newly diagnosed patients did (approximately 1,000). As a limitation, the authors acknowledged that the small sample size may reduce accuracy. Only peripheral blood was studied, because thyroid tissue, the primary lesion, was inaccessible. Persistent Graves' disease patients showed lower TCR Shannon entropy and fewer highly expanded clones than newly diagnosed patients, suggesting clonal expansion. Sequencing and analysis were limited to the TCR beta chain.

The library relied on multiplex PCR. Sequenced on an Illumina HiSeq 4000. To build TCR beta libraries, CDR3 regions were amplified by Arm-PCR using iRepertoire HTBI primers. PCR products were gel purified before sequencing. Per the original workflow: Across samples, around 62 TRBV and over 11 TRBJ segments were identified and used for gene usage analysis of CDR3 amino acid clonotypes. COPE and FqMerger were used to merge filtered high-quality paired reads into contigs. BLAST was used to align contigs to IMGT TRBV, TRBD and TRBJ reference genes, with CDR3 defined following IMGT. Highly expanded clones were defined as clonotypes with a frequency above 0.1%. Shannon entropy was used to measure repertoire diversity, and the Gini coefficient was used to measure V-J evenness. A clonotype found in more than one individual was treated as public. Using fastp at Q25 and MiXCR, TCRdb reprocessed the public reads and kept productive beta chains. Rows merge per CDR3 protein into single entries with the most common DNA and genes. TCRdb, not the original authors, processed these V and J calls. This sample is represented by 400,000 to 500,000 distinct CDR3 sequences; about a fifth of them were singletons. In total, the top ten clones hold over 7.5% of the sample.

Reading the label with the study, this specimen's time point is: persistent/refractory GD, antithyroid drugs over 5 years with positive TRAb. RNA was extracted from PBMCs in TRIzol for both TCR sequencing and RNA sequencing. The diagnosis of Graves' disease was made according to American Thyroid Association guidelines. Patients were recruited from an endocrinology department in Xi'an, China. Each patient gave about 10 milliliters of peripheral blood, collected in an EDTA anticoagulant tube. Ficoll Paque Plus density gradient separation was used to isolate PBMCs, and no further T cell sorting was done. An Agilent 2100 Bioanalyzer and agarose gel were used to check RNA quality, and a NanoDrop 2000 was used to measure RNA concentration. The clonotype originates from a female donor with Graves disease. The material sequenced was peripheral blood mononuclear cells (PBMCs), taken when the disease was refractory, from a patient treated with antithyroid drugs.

The DNA sequence reads TGTGCCATCGCGCCAAGCGGGATTAGTAATAATGAGCAGTTCTTC. It translates as CAIAPSGISNNEQFF. This receptor chain uses TRBV10-3 and TRBJ2-5; TRBD2 agrees with 7 junctional bases. The J call is doubtful: the DNA matches TRBJ2-1 better. From a lookup of the germline V gene, CDR1 and CDR2 are ENHRY and SYGVKD. From cysteine to phenylalanine, the CDR3 is 15 amino acids long. Only the CDR3 region is kept as DNA, spanning 45 bases read in frame from base 1.